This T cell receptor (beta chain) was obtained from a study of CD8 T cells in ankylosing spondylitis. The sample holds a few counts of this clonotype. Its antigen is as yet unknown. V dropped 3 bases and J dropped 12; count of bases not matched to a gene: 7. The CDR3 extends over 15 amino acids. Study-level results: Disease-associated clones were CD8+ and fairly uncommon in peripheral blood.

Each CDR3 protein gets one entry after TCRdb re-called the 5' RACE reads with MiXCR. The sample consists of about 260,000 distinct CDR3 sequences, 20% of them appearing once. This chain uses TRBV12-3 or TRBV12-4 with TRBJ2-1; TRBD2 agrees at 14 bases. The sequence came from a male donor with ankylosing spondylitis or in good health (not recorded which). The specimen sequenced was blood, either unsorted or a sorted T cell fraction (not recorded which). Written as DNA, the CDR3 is TGTGCCAGCAGTTTGCCGGGACTAGCGGGAGCAAGGCAGTTCTTC. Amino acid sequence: CASSLPGLAGARQFF.